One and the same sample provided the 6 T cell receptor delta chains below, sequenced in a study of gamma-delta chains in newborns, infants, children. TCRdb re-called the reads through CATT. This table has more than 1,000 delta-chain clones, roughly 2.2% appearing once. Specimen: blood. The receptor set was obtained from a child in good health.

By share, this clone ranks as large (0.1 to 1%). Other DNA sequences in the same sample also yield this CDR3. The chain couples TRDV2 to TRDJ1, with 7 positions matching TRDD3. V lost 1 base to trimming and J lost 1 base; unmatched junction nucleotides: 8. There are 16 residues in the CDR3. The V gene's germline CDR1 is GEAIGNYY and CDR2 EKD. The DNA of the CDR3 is TGTGCCTGTGACACGAGGGTTCTGGGGGCCACCGATAAACTCATCTTT. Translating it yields CACDTRVLGATDKLIF.

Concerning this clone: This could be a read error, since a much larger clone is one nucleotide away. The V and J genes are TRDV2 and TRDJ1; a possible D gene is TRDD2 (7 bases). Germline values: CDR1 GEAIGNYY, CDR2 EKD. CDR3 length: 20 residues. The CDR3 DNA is TGTGCCTGTGAACCTCATTCCTACGTTGCTGGGGCCCCGTACACCGAGAAACTCATCTTT. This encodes CACEPHSYVAGAPYTEKLIF.

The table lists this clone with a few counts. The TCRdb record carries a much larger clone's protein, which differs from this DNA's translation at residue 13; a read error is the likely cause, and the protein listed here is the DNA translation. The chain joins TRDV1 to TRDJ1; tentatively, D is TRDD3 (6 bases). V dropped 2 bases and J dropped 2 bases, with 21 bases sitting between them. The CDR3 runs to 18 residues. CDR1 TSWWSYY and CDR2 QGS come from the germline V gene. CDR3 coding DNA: TGTGCTCTTGGGGAAAACCCGAGCCTGGGGTCAAGGACCGATAAACTCATCTTT. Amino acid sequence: CALGENPSLGSRTDKLIF.

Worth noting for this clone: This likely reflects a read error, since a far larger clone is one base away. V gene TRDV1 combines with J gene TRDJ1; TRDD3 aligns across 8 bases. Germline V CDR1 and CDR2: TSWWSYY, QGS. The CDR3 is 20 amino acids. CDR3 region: CALGELSTGGVLAHTDRLIF. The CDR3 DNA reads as TGTGCTCTTGGGGAACTCAGTACTGGGGGCGTTCTTGCCCACACCGATAGACTCATCTTT.

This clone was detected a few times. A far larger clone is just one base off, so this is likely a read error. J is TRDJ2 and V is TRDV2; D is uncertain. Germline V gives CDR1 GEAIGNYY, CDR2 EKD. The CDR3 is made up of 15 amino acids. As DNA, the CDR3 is TGTGCCTGTGGCACCGTAGCTCCATCGACAGCACAACTCTTCTTT. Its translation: CACGTVAPSTAQLFF.

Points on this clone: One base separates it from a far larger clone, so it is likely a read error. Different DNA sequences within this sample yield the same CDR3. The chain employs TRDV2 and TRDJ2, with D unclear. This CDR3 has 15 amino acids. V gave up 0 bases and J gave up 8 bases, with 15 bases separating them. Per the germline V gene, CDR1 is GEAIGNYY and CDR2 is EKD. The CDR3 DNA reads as TGTGCCTGTGACACCGTAGCTCCATCGACGGCACAACTCTTCTTT. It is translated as CACDTVAPSTAQLFF.